The clone carrying this TCR beta chain was seen a few times. Assay: immunoSEQ multiplex PCR; the TCRdb copy retains only in-frame clones and omits some. The sample consists of 140,000 or so clones, more than 90% of them appearing once. Germline assignment: CDR1 SGDLS and CDR2 YYNGEE. Trimming took 3 bases from V and 8 from J; bases not matched to a gene: 13. The CDR3 has 16 amino acids. This sample was included in a study of control samples from healthy donors and cancer patients. The chain joins TRBV9 to TRBJ2-1; 8 bases fit TRBD1. Sequenced input: blood. This TCR came from a man aged 30 to 39 in good health. Written as DNA, the CDR3 is TGTGCCAGCAGCGCCCACACAGGGGGGCTAAGGGATGAGCAGTTCTTC. This translates into CASSAHTGGLRDEQFF.